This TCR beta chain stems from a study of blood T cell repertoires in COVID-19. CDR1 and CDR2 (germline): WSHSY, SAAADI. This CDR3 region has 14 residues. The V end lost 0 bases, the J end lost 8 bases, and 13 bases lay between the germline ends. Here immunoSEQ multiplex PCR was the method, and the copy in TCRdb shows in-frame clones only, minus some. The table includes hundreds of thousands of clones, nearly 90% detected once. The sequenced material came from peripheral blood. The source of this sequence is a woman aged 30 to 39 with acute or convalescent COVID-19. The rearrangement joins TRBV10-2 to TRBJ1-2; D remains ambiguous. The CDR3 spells CASSESTLVSGYTF. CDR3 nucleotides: TGCGCCAGCAGTGAGTCGACTCTAGTATCCGGCTACACCTTC.